A single T cell receptor beta chain is shown here with its context. Its antigen is not known. The CDR3 runs 16 residues. V lost 0 bases and J 1 base, leaving 13 bases between the germline ends. Germline V gene lookup returns CDR1 MNHEY and CDR2 SVGAGI. The data derive from a study of T cell repertoires in cytomegalovirus infection. Study-wide context: It can be stated that public TCR beta signatures indicated CMV infection as well as a matching HLA type.

Study-wide results and limits: Individuals carrying CMV plus the relevant HLA were identified by cumulative frequency of public TCR beta families.

MiXCR, applied by TCRdb to the reads, yields one record per CDR3 protein. The sample lists around 540,000 distinct CDR3 sequences, around 30% occurring once. The genes are TRBV6-5 and TRBJ2-7; D possibly matches TRBD1 or TRBD2 (5 bases each). Sample: cultured PBMCs, taken from culture after CMV antigen stimulation. This receptor was identified in a human donor in good health (CMV status not recorded). Some clones in this sample may be carry-over from other donors' samples. The CDR3 sequence: CASSYSPGPLSYEQYF. The CDR3 region has the DNA TGTGCCAGCAGTTACTCGCCGGGACCCCTGTCCTACGAGCAGTACTTC.